One and the same sample provided the 18 T cell receptor beta chains below, sequenced in a study of T cells after yellow fever vaccination. MiXCR, applied by TCRdb to the 5' RACE reads, yields one record per CDR3 protein. The sample lists 610,000 or so distinct CDR3 sequences, approximately 13% occurring once. The source material was PBMCs, sampled on the day of the yellow fever booster vaccination. These receptor sequences come from a man aged 25-45 years who received the YFV17D yellow fever vaccine.

The chain links TRBV5-1 to TRBJ2-3, with 8 positions matching TRBD2. CDR3 size: 14 residues. J gave up 6 bases and V 1 base, and 4 bases lay outside the gene matches. The germline gives CDR1 SGHRS, CDR2 YFSETQ. In DNA form, the CDR3 reads TGCGCCAGCAGCTTGCGAAGCGGGAGCGATACGCAGTATTTT. Translated: CASSLRSGSDTQYF.

The genes are TRBV10-2 and TRBJ1-1; 10 positions agree with TRBD1. V lost 4 bases, J lost 1 base, and 3 bases stayed unmatched. The CDR3 has 15 amino acids. Germline V gives CDR1 WSHSY, CDR2 SAAADI. The CDR3: CASSATGGPNTEAFF. The DNA for the CDR3 is TGCGCCAGCAGTGCGACAGGGGGCCCGAACACTGAAGCTTTCTTT.

This clonotype was counted ten times or more. J is TRBJ1-3 and V is TRBV30; D gene uncertain. CDR1 is GTSNPN and CDR2 is SVGIG in the germline V gene (reference sequence). The CDR3 covers 16 residues. Trimming cost V 0 bases and J 0 bases, with 12 bases left between them. The CDR3 DNA reads TGTGCCTGGAGTGTATCTTTGCTCAGCTCTGGAAACACCATATATTTT. This translates into CAWSVSLLSSGNTIYF.

J is TRBJ2-7 and V is TRBV5-1; 12 nucleotides match TRBD2. The CDR3 has 17 residues. The germline gives CDR1 SGHRS, CDR2 YFSETQ. Unmatched junction bases numbered 19, after V lost 9 bases and J lost 6 bases. CDR3 protein: CAIHGTSGSGPSGEQYF. Written as DNA, the CDR3 is TGCGCCATACACGGGACTAGCGGGTCAGGGCCGTCAGGCGAGCAGTACTTC.

This clonotype was counted only a few times. The rearrangement links TRBV3-1 to TRBJ2-7; 7 bases fit TRBD1. Germline CDR1 LGHDT, CDR2 YNNKEL (reference sequence). The CDR3 loop spans 16 amino acids. The junction had 12 bases not matched to a gene; V was cut back by 5 bases and J by 2 bases. The CDR3 here is CASSTTPWDRAYEQYF. The CDR3 coding sequence is TGTGCCAGCAGCACGACCCCCTGGGACAGAGCCTACGAGCAGTACTTC.

This clonotype was recorded a few times. The chain joins TRBV6-2 or TRBV6-3 to TRBJ2-1, with D perhaps TRBD1 (6 bases). CDR3 length: 15 amino acids. Trimming cost V 2 bases and J 4 bases, with 12 bases left between them. Germline V lookup: CDR1 MNHEY, CDR2 SVGEGT. DNA of the CDR3: TGTGCCAGCAGTTACCGGGGACACAATTACAATGAGCAGTTCTTC. Protein product: CASSYRGHNYNEQFF.

This chain joins TRBV30 and TRBJ2-7, with unresolved D. V shed 0 bases and J shed 4 bases, with 7 bases lying between them. Looked up from germline, CDR1 is GTSNPN and CDR2 is SVGIG (reference sequence). This CDR3 is 12 amino acids long. The CDR3 sequence: CAWSVMGYEQYF. The CDR3 DNA is TGTGCCTGGAGTGTAATGGGGTACGAGCAGTACTTC.

The sample holds many counts of this clonotype. The V call is TRBV20-1, the J call TRBJ2-1; 7 nucleotides line up with TRBD1. The CDR3 spans 13 residues. Looked up from germline, CDR1 is DFQATT and CDR2 is SNEGSKA (reference sequence). The trim removed 6 bases at V and 3 bases at J, leaving 5 bases unmatched. CDR3 nucleotides: TGCAGTGCAGCGCAGGGGGTCTACAATGAGCAGTTCTTC. This codes for CSAAQGVYNEQFF.

The rearrangement links TRBV5-5 to TRBJ2-2; D gene uncertain. The CDR3 consists of 13 residues. Trimming took off 7 bases at V and 2 bases at J, with 9 bases between the two ends. Germline assignment: CDR1 SGHKS and CDR2 YYEKEE (reference sequence). Here the CDR3 reads CASAETNTGELFF. CDR3 nucleotide sequence: TGTGCCAGCGCGGAGACTAACACCGGGGAGCTGTTTTTT.

The gene calls are TRBV20-1 and TRBJ1-2, with D uncertain. This CDR3 has 11 residues. Looked up from germline, CDR1 is DFQATT and CDR2 is SNEGSKA (reference sequence). The V end lost 1 base, the J end lost 8 bases, and 8 bases lay between the germline ends. The CDR3 coding sequence is TGCAGTGCTAGAGGCTCTTTCGGCTACACCTTC. Translation: CSARGSFGYTF.

The J gene is TRBJ2-7, the V gene TRBV3-1, with 10 positions matching TRBD2. Looked up from germline, CDR1 is LGHDT and CDR2 is YNNKEL (reference sequence). After removal of 4 bases from V and 5 bases from J, the junction contained 5 bases not matched to a gene. The CDR3 loop spans 14 amino acids. The CDR3 loop reads CASSPIAGGNEQYF. In nucleotides, the CDR3 is TGTGCCAGCAGCCCGATAGCGGGAGGCAACGAGCAGTACTTC.

This clonotype was found a few times. The chain combines TRBV11-2 with TRBJ2-7; 12 bases fit TRBD2. Germline CDR1 and CDR2: SGHAT and FQNNGV. CDR3 length: 16 residues. V gave up 1 base and J gave up 2 bases; unmatched junction bases: 3. CDR3 in DNA: TGTGCCAGCAGCTTAGGAGGACTAGCGGGAACCTACGAGCAGTACTTC. Translating it yields CASSLGGLAGTYEQYF.

There are many counts of this clonotype. An end of the junction differs from the germline gene, which may be a read error. DNA for the CDR3: TGCGCCAGCAGCCAGGGTTCTGAGACCCAGTACTTC. It yields the protein CASSQGSETQYF. V and J are TRBV14 and TRBJ2-5; possible D gene TRBD1, 5 bases. CDR1 is SGHDN, CDR2 FVKESK, per germline. The CDR3 is 12 amino acids.

The rearrangement uses TRBV12-3 or TRBV12-4 and TRBJ2-2; D unclear. Trimming pared 7 bases from V and 4 bases from J, leaving 13 bases between. The CDR3 sequence is 14 residues long. In DNA form, the CDR3 reads TGTGCCAGCATCCCAGAGCCGGGCACCGGGGAGCTGTTTTTT. The encoded protein is CASIPEPGTGELFF.

This clonotype was counted at least ten times. The V and J genes are TRBV29-1 and TRBJ2-3; no firm D call. The CDR3 runs to 14 residues. Trimming took off 4 bases at V and 4 bases at J, with 15 bases between the two ends. Per the germline V gene, CDR1 is SQVTM and CDR2 is ANQGSEA. In nucleotides, the CDR3 is TGCAGCGTTGTCATGGAGAATAGAGCAGATACGCAGTATTTT. Its translation: CSVVMENRADTQYF.

This chain joins TRBV5-1 and TRBJ1-1; D perhaps matches TRBD1 (5 bases). The V gene lost 6 bases and the J gene lost 1 base, with 19 bases spanning the gap. There are 16 residues in the CDR3. Germline CDR1 and CDR2: SGHRS and YFSETQ. The CDR3 sequence: CASTPQGRVSNTEAFF. The DNA for the CDR3 is TGCGCCAGCACGCCTCAGGGTAGGGTGTCGAACACTGAAGCTTTCTTT.

The sample holds a few counts of this clonotype. The V call is TRBV7-2, the J call TRBJ2-7; 8 bases agree with TRBD1. The CDR3 sequence is 15 residues long. The germline V gene has CDR1 SGHTA and CDR2 FQGNSA. J gave up 3 bases and V 7 bases, and 11 bases lay outside the gene matches. CDR3 in amino acids: CASTDWAGGLYEQYF. CDR3 nucleotide sequence: TGTGCCAGCACCGACTGGGCAGGGGGCCTCTACGAGCAGTACTTC.

This clonotype has just a few counts. The rearrangement links TRBV6-1 to TRBJ2-3; tentatively, D is TRBD1 (6 bases). Trimming stripped 9 bases from V and 4 bases from J, with 20 bases between. The CDR3 loop spans 15 amino acids. Germline values: CDR1 MNHNS, CDR2 SASEGT. CDR3 in DNA: TGTGCCAGTAAAGGGGGTCCCAGCATCCCAGATACGCAGTATTTT. It specifies CASKGGPSIPDTQYF.